A selection of T cell receptor beta chains follows, all from one sample in a study of regulatory T cells in long-lasting Graves disease. TCRdb passed the multiplex PCR reads through MiXCR, listing each CDR3 protein once. The table shows about 540,000 distinct CDR3 sequences, with approximately 15% occurring only once. These data were also filed under a second study, of T cells in Graves' hyperthyroidism and ophthalmopathy.

The sequences come from peripheral blood mononuclear cells (PBMCs), collected at new diagnosis, from a patient treated with antithyroid drugs. The receptors come from a man aged 25-45 years with Graves disease. The CDR3 runs from the conserved cysteine through the conserved F or W. A D gene is named only where the DNA matches it firmly. Clone size is stated in some rows and not others, as once, few, many or a class when expanded.

D gene,V gene,J gene,CDR3 length,clone size,CDR3 DNA,CDR3 protein
NA,TRBV24-1,TRBJ2-1,13,many,TGTGCCACCAGTGATTTGTCCCTACCTGAGCAGTTCTTC,CATSDLSLPEQFF
NA,TRBV7-9,TRBJ2-7,12,many,TGTGCCAGCAGCTTCCCCTTTGGCGAGCAGTACTTC,CASSFPFGEQYF
NA,TRBV20-1,TRBJ1-1,14,many,TGCAGTACCAGCCAGGGGCTAATGAACACTGAAGCTTTCTTT,CSTSQGLMNTEAFF
NA,TRBV24-1,TRBJ2-1,16,many,TGTGCCACCAGTGATTTGGGCGGGCTTTCCTACAATGAGCAGTTCTTC,CATSDLGGLSYNEQFF
TRBD2,TRBV11-2,TRBJ2-2,18,NA,TGTGCCAGCAGCTTAGAGTTGCGGGGGGAGGAGAACACCGGGGAGCTGTTTTTT,CASSLELRGEENTGELFF
TRBD2,TRBV24-1,TRBJ2-2,18,NA,TGTGCCACCAGAGGTCCGGGACTAGCGGGAGGGCAGACCGGGGAGCTGTTTTTT,CATRGPGLAGGQTGELFF
TRBD2,TRBV7-2,TRBJ2-5,16,many,TGTGCCAGCAGCTTAGATCCCCTCAGCGGGAGCGAGACCCAGTACTTC,CASSLDPLSGSETQYF
NA,TRBV4-1,TRBJ1-1,13,few,TGCGCCAGCAGCCAAGAGCAAGGGTTGTACGCTTTCTTT,CASSQEQGLYAFF
NA,TRBV19,TRBJ2-1,13,few,TGTGCCAGTAGTATAGGACTAGTCGATGAGCAGTTCTTC,CASSIGLVDEQFF
NA,TRBV12-3/TRBV12-4,TRBJ2-3,18,many,TGTGCCAGCAGCTCCCTCAGCCTCGACAGGTCCCACACAGATACGCAGTATTTT,CASSSLSLDRSHTDTQYF
NA,TRBV10-1,TRBJ2-3,14,many,TGCGCCAGCAAGCCTAGCGAGTCGATAGATACGCAGTATTTT,CASKPSESIDTQYF
NA,TRBV18,TRBJ2-5,15,many,TGTGCCAGCTCACCACCCCTCGACAGGCAGGAGACCCAGTACTTC,CASSPPLDRQETQYF
NA,TRBV7-2,TRBJ2-7,15,NA,TGTGCCAGCAGCTTAACCCGGGACTCTGCCTACGAGCAGTACTTC,CASSLTRDSAYEQYF
TRBD1,TRBV5-1,TRBJ1-1,14,many,TGCGCCAGCAGCTTGGGGACAGGCGGGACTGAAGCTTTCTTT,CASSLGTGGTEAFF
TRBD1,TRBV6-1,TRBJ2-6,19,many,TGTGCCAGCAGCCCATTTCCGGGACAGGGGATTACTGGGGCCAACGTCCTGACTTTC,CASSPFPGQGITGANVLTF
TRBD2,TRBV2,TRBJ2-7,14,many,TGTGCCAGCAGGTCGACTAGCGGAGAGGACGAGCAGTACTTC,CASRSTSGEDEQYF
TRBD1,TRBV27,TRBJ1-5,15,many,TGTGCCAGCAGTTTATCGCCCAGGGGGCAACAGCCCCAGCATTTT,CASSLSPRGQQPQHF
NA,TRBV7-2,TRBJ2-5,15,many,TGTGCCAGCAGCCCCTGGGCGGGACAGAAAGAGACCCAGTACTTC,CASSPWAGQKETQYF
NA,TRBV2,TRBJ1-1,14,many,TGTGCCAGCAGTCGACAGGAGAGAGGGACTGAAGCTTTCTTT,CASSRQERGTEAFF
TRBD2,TRBV12-3/TRBV12-4,TRBJ2-7,13,NA,TGTGCCGGCAGTTTAAAGCGGGGGTACGAGCAGTACTTC,CAGSLKRGYEQYF
TRBD2,TRBV27,TRBJ2-1,15,many,TGTGCCAGCAGTTTTGGCCTAGCGGATTACAATGAGCAGTTCTTC,CASSFGLADYNEQFF
TRBD1,TRBV6-2/TRBV6-3,TRBJ2-3,15,many,TGTGCCAGCAGTTACTCGGGACAGGCCGCAGATACGCAGTATTTT,CASSYSGQAADTQYF
TRBD1,TRBV28,TRBJ1-2,15,many,TGTGCCAGCAGATACAAGGGACAGGTATTCTATGGCTACACCTTC,CASRYKGQVFYGYTF
TRBD2,TRBV2,TRBJ2-1,16,many,TGTGCCAGCACCCAAGGGGCTAGCGGGTCCTACAATGAGCAGTTCTTC,CASTQGASGSYNEQFF
TRBD1,TRBV9,TRBJ2-5,17,NA,TGTGCCAGCAGCCTAAGGGCGGGACAGGGGTACCAAGAGACCCAGTACTTC,CASSLRAGQGYQETQYF
NA,TRBV6-2/TRBV6-3,TRBJ1-6,12,many,TGTGCCAGCAGTTTCACTAATTCACCCCTCCACTTT,CASSFTNSPLHF
NA,TRBV6-1,TRBJ2-4,14,many,TGTGCCAGCAGGATCGACAGTACCAAAAACATTCAGTACTTC,CASRIDSTKNIQYF
NA,TRBV7-2,TRBJ1-4,15,NA,TGTGCCAGCAGCCGTATTACAGGCTATAATGAAAAACTGTTTTTT,CASSRITGYNEKLFF
TRBD2,TRBV12-3/TRBV12-4,TRBJ2-7,14,many,TGTGCCAGCAGTTCCCGGACTAGCGTGGCCGAGCAGTACTTC,CASSSRTSVAEQYF
TRBD2,TRBV27,TRBJ2-1,15,many,TGTGCCAGCAGCAAACTAGCGGGAGGAAGGGGTGAGCAGTTCTTC,CASSKLAGGRGEQFF
NA,TRBV27,TRBJ1-2,13,few,TGTGCCAGCAGTTTGCGGGAATCAACGGGCTACACCTTC,CASSLRESTGYTF
NA,TRBV7-9,TRBJ2-7,13,many,TGTGCCAGCAGCTTAGGAACCATGGGGGAGCAGTACTTC,CASSLGTMGEQYF